One and the same sample provided the 28 T cell receptor beta chains below, sequenced in a study of T-cell reconstitution after alpha-beta-depleted transplantation in children. Unique molecular identifiers were used to barcode this TCRbeta library. TCRdb redid the calling of the PCR reads with MiXCR, one entry per CDR3 protein. This table holds 45,000 to 50,000 distinct CDR3 sequences, around 50% found once. Sequenced here: peripheral blood, sampled before TCRalphabeta/CD19-depleted stem cell transplant. These receptors came from a boy younger than two with SCID, due to receive a stem cell transplant.

This chain joins TRBV7-2 and TRBJ2-7; D is possibly TRBD2 (5 bases). Per germline, CDR1 SGHTA and CDR2 FQGNSA. This CDR3 is 14 amino acids long. Trimming took 2 bases from V and 3 from J, leaving 11 bases between them. The CDR3 sequence is CASSLHFRGYEQYF. As DNA, the CDR3 is TGTGCCAGCAGCTTACACTTTCGGGGCTACGAGCAGTACTTC.

The gene calls are TRBV19 and TRBJ1-4; no clear D gene. Germline lookup yields CDR1 LNHDA and CDR2 SQIVND (reference sequence). The CDR3 spans 12 residues. Trimming took off 3 bases at V and 10 bases at J, with 9 bases between the two ends. This CDR3 reads CASSMDFTKLFF. The CDR3 nucleotides read TGTGCCAGTAGTATGGACTTTACAAAACTGTTTTTT.

This sequence joins TRBV4-3 and TRBJ2-6, with D uncertain. Looked up from germline, CDR1 is LGHNA and CDR2 is YSLEER. This CDR3 is built from 16 residues. V was cut by 2 bases and J by 5 bases, with 13 bases left in between. CDR3 amino acids: CASSQNSSSRANVLTF. The DNA for the CDR3 is TGCGCCAGCAGCCAAAACTCTAGTTCGAGGGCCAACGTCCTGACTTTC.

The chain recombines TRBV5-1 with TRBJ2-7; D is ambiguous. Germline CDR1 SGHRS, CDR2 YFSETQ. The CDR3 runs 12 residues. Trimming took off 7 bases at V and 3 bases at J, with 11 bases between the two ends. CDR3 nucleotides: TGCGCCAGCGCGATGGACGGCTACGAGCAGTACTTC. Protein product: CASAMDGYEQYF.

This chain connects TRBV7-2 to TRBJ1-1, with D tentatively TRBD1 (5 bases). The CDR3 is 14 amino acids. Germline lookup yields CDR1 SGHTA and CDR2 FQGNSA. The V gene lost 0 bases and the J gene lost 1 base, with 6 bases spanning the gap. The CDR3 sequence: CASSLAGQNTEAFF. The DNA for the CDR3 is TGTGCCAGCAGCTTAGCCGGACAGAACACTGAAGCTTTCTTT.

V gene TRBV20-1 combines with J gene TRBJ1-1; the D is unclear. Trimming stripped 5 bases from V and 4 bases from J, with 8 bases between. Germline V gives CDR1 DFQATT, CDR2 SNEGSKA (reference sequence). This CDR3 region has 11 residues. The CDR3 coding sequence is TGCAGTGCTGTATGGACCACTGAAGCTTTCTTT. This codes for CSAVWTTEAFF.

The gene calls are TRBV7-2 and TRBJ2-7; 10 nucleotides align to TRBD1. The CDR3 covers 17 residues. Trimming took 5 bases from V and 3 from J; bases not matched to a gene: 13. Germline V lookup: CDR1 SGHTA, CDR2 FQGNSA. The CDR3 protein is CASSPYWDRGGFYEQYF. The DNA for the CDR3 is TGTGCCAGCAGCCCCTACTGGGACAGGGGTGGGTTCTACGAGCAGTACTTC.

The V call is TRBV7-2, the J call TRBJ2-7; 8 nucleotides line up with TRBD1. CDR3 length: 16 amino acids. Germline CDR1 and CDR2: SGHTA and FQGNSA. Trimming cost V 0 bases and J 4 bases; bases outside gene matches: 8. CDR3: CASSLALGQGAYEQYF. The CDR3 coding sequence is TGTGCCAGCAGCTTAGCGCTTGGACAGGGTGCTTACGAGCAGTACTTC. Filled out from reference TRBV7-2 and TRBJ2-7, the complete variable domain reads GAGVSQSPSNKVTEKGKDVELRCDPISGHTALYWYRQSLGQGLEFLIYFQGNSAPDKSGLPSDRFSAERTGGSVSTLTIQRTQQEDSAVYLCASSLALGQGAYEQYFGPGTRLTVT.

The chain uses TRBV5-1 and TRBJ1-1, with 7 bases lining up with TRBD1. CDR3 length equals 16 residues. The germline V gene has CDR1 SGHRS and CDR2 YFSETQ. Trimming took 1 base from V and 1 from J; bases not matched to a gene: 7. The CDR3 DNA sequence: TGCGCCAGCAGCTTGAACAGGGGAGGTTGGAACACTGAAGCTTTCTTT. This encodes CASSLNRGGWNTEAFF.

The rearrangement joins TRBV19 to TRBJ2-7; no firm D call. V was shortened by 5 bases and J by 5 bases, with 10 bases between the two germline ends. The CDR3 covers 12 residues. Germline-derived CDR1 and CDR2 are LNHDA and SQIVND (reference sequence). This chain's CDR3 is CASSPAPHEQYF. In DNA form, the CDR3 reads TGTGCCAGTAGTCCCGCTCCCCACGAGCAGTACTTC.

The rearrangement links TRBV10-2 to TRBJ2-5; unclear D gene. Germline V gene data show CDR1 as WSHSY and CDR2 as SAAADI. This CDR3 spans 11 amino acids. DNA of the CDR3: TGCGTTACGAAGCAGCAAGAGACCCAGTACTTC. Protein sequence: CVTKQQETQYF.

This clonotype was seen more than once but under ten times. The gene calls are TRBV20-1 and TRBJ1-2; TRBD1 matches 10 bases. Germline V CDR1 and CDR2: DFQATT, SNEGSKA (reference sequence). Unmatched junction bases numbered 3, after V lost 5 bases and J lost 3 bases. CDR3 length: 13 amino acids. The CDR3 is CSASDRGDYGYTF. The CDR3 nucleotides read TGCAGTGCTTCGGACAGGGGGGACTATGGCTACACCTTC.

This clonotype was detected only a few times. CDR3 protein: CSAQRGRINQPQHF. The CDR3 coding sequence is TGCAGTGCTCAGCGGGGACGGATCAATCAGCCCCAGCATTTT. V gene TRBV20-1 combines with J gene TRBJ1-5; D is possibly TRBD1 (5 bases). CDR1 is DFQATT and CDR2 is SNEGSKA in the germline V gene (reference sequence). V was shortened by 5 bases and J by 3 bases, with 14 bases between the two germline ends. This CDR3 has 14 residues.

This chain joins TRBV7-6 and TRBJ2-1; TRBD2 matches 9 bases. V trimming: 1 base; J trimming: 10 bases; junction bases outside the gene matches: 11. Germline values: CDR1 SGHVS, CDR2 FNYEAQ. CDR3 size: 16 residues. The CDR3 loop is CASSLGVAGALQEQFF. The CDR3 DNA is TGTGCCAGCAGCTTAGGGGTAGCGGGGGCCCTCCAAGAGCAGTTCTTC.

This clonotype was observed a few times. One junction end disagrees with the germline gene, perhaps due to a read error. V usage is TRBV7-7 and J usage is TRBJ2-3; tentatively, D is TRBD1 (5 bases). This CDR3 contains 15 residues. Germline CDR1 and CDR2: SSHAT and FNYEAQ (reference sequence). The DNA for the CDR3 is TGTGCTAGCAGCTTTTTATGGGGCGGCACAGATACGCAGTATTTT. This codes for CASSFLWGGTDTQYF.

This chain joins TRBV20-1 and TRBJ2-7; perhaps D is TRBD1 or TRBD2 (6 bases each). V lost 2 bases to trimming and J lost 2 bases, with 10 bases between them. The germline V gene encodes CDR1 DFQATT and CDR2 SNEGSKA (reference sequence). The CDR3 has 13 residues. The CDR3 DNA sequence: TGCAGTGCTAGATTAGGGGGGACCTACGAGCAGTACTTC. This sequence encodes CSARLGGTYEQYF.

The chain combines TRBV12-3 or TRBV12-4 with TRBJ1-2, with no clear D. The CDR3 spans 13 residues. The germline V and J ends were trimmed by 5 bases and 5 bases, with 12 bases remaining between them. DNA for the CDR3: TGTGCCAGCAGTCCACATTTAGAGTATGGCTACACCTTC. Translation gives CASSPHLEYGYTF.

The CDR3 is CASSFNGQDNEQFF. The DNA for the CDR3 is TGCGCCAGCAGCTTCAACGGACAGGACAATGAGCAGTTCTTC. The chain recombines TRBV5-1 with TRBJ2-1; 7 bases line up with TRBD1. CDR1 and CDR2 (germline): SGHRS, YFSETQ. The CDR3 extends over 14 amino acids. J lost 5 bases, V lost 2 bases, and 4 bases had no gene match. Complete variable domain (other parts from reference TRBV5-1 and TRBJ2-1): KAGVTQTPRYLIKTRGQQVTLSCSPISGHRSVSWYQQTPGQGLQFLFEYFSETQRNKGNFPGRFSGRQFSNSRSEMNVSTLELGDSALYLCASSFNGQDNEQFFGPGTRLTVL.

V and J are TRBV12-3 or TRBV12-4 and TRBJ1-5; D perhaps matches TRBD1 (5 bases). V was cut by 1 base and J by 2 bases, with 9 bases left in between. This CDR3 is built from 15 residues. The CDR3 is CASSLGGNGNQPQHF. The DNA for the CDR3 is TGTGCCAGCAGTTTAGGGGGGAACGGCAATCAGCCCCAGCATTTT.

V usage is TRBV29-1 and J usage is TRBJ1-4; weak D call: TRBD1 (5 bases). Germline V gene lookup returns CDR1 SQVTM and CDR2 ANQGSEA. This CDR3 contains 16 residues. Trimming stripped 0 bases from V and 5 bases from J, with 16 bases between. The CDR3 sequence is CSVEEPGSGLNEKLFF. DNA of the CDR3: TGCAGCGTTGAAGAACCCGGCTCGGGGCTGAATGAAAAACTGTTTTTT.

This clonotype was seen a handful of times. This rearrangement joins TRBV5-1 to TRBJ2-3; perhaps TRBD2 as D (5 bases). CDR3 size: 14 residues. Germline loops: CDR1 SGHRS, CDR2 YFSETQ. V was cut by 0 bases and J by 5 bases, with 10 bases left in between. CDR3 loop: CASSLAVGRDTQYF. CDR3 nucleotide sequence: TGCGCCAGCAGCTTGGCCGTAGGGAGAGATACGCAGTATTTT.

The chain joins TRBV2 to TRBJ2-3; no clear D gene. Germline assignment: CDR1 SNHLY and CDR2 FYNNEI. There are 14 residues in the CDR3. V dropped 3 bases and J dropped 1 base, with 8 bases sitting between them. CDR3 sequence: CASSDDAGTDTQYF. The CDR3 DNA sequence: TGTGCCAGCAGTGATGACGCTGGCACAGATACGCAGTATTTT. The variable domain in full, with the rest retrieved from reference TRBV2 and TRBJ2-3, is EPEVTQTPSHQVTQMGQEVILRCVPISNHLYFYWYRQILGQKVEFLVSFYNNEISEKSEIFDDQFSVERPDGSNFTLKIRSTKLEDSAMYFCASSDDAGTDTQYFGPGTRLTVL.

Written as DNA, the CDR3 is TGTGCCAGCAGCCAAGAACAGGGATCGGGGGGAAACACCATATATTTT. It yields the protein CASSQEQGSGGNTIYF. The gene calls are TRBV4-2 and TRBJ1-3; tentatively, D is TRBD1 (6 bases). The V gene's germline CDR1 is LGHNA and CDR2 YNFKEQ. Deletions cut 0 bases from V and 4 bases from J, with 13 bases between. This CDR3 spans 16 amino acids.

This chain uses TRBV5-6 with TRBJ1-1; 12 bases are shared with TRBD1. V lost 4 bases, J lost 3 bases, and 10 bases stayed unmatched. Germline CDR1 reads SGHDT; CDR2 reads YYEEEE. The length of the CDR3 is 17 residues. The DNA of the CDR3 is TGTGCCAGCAGCCGGGGGACAGGGGGCTTCTCCTACACTGAAGCTTTCTTT. Protein product: CASSRGTGGFSYTEAFF.

V gene TRBV29-1 combines with J gene TRBJ2-3, with 7 bases aligning to TRBD1. The CDR3 is 13 residues long. Losses at the gene ends were 7 bases for V and 3 bases for J; bases not matched to a gene: 7. The germline gives CDR1 SQVTM, CDR2 ANQGSEA. DNA for the CDR3: TGCAGCGGCAAAACAGGGGTAACAGATACGCAGTATTTT. Protein: CSGKTGVTDTQYF.

The chain recombines TRBV27 with TRBJ2-1, with 7 bases lining up with TRBD1. CDR3 length equals 17 residues. V was clipped by 0 bases and J by 1 base; unmatched bases: 6. Germline lookup yields CDR1 MNHEY and CDR2 SMNVEV (reference sequence). The CDR3 spells CASSLSEGGRSYNEQFF. In DNA form, the CDR3 reads TGTGCCAGCAGTTTATCAGAAGGGGGCAGGTCCTACAATGAGCAGTTCTTC.

This clonotype has a single count. The J gene is TRBJ2-7, the V gene TRBV6-5; D is unresolved. This CDR3 region has 13 residues. V was trimmed by 4 bases and J by 6 bases, leaving 13 bases between them. CDR1 and CDR2 (germline): MNHEY, SVGAGI. The CDR3 bases are TGTGCCAGCAGTTCCTACTCGTCGGGCGAGCAGTACTTC. This translates into CASSSYSSGEQYF.

The chain couples TRBV5-6 to TRBJ1-6; D may be TRBD1 (6 bases). Germline lookup yields CDR1 SGHDT and CDR2 YYEEEE. The CDR3 totals 15 residues. V was pared by 0 bases and J by 8 bases, with 12 bases between. CDR3 DNA: TGTGCCAGCAGCTTGGGGTCGGGGGCATATTCACCCCTCCACTTT. This gives the protein CASSLGSGAYSPLHF.